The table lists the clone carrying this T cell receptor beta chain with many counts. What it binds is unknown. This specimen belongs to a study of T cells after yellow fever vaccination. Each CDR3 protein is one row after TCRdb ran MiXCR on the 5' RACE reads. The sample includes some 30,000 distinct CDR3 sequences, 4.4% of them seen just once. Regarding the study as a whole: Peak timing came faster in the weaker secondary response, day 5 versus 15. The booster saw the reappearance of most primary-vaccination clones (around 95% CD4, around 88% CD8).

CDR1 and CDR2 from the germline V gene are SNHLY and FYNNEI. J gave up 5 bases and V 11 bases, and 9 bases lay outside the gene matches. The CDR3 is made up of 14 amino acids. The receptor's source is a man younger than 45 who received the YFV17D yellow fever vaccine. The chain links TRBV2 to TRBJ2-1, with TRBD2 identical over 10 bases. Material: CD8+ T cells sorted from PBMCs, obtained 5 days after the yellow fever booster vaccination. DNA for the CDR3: TGTGCCTCAGGGACGGGACTAGCGAACAATGAGCAGTTCTTC. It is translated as CASGTGLANNEQFF.